These 9 T cell receptor beta chains came from one sample sequenced in a study of blood T cell repertoires in COVID-19. Produced via immunoSEQ multiplex PCR; TCRdb's table is partial and in-frame only. The table shows tens of thousands of clones, with 78% occurring only once. Sequences were obtained from peripheral blood. The receptors originated from a human donor in a cohort sampled during active COVID-19.

Written as DNA, the CDR3 is TGTGCCAGTAGTATCCGCCCTGACTCGGCCGGGGAGCTGTTTTTT. Translated: CASSIRPDSAGELFF. The V and J genes are TRBV19 and TRBJ2-2; D gene uncertain. CDR3 length: 15 amino acids. V was cut by 3 bases and J by 6 bases, with 14 bases left in between. The V gene's germline CDR1 is LNHDA and CDR2 SQIVND (reference sequence). The variable domain in full, with the rest retrieved from reference TRBV19 and TRBJ2-2, is DGGITQSPKYLFRKEGQNVTLSCEQNLNHDAMYWYRQDPGQGLRLIYYSQIVNDFQKGDIAEGYSVSREKKESFPLTVTSAQKNPTAFYLCASSIRPDSAGELFFGEGSRLTVL.

This clone was counted only a few times. V and J are TRBV2 and TRBJ2-1; 7 nucleotides agree with TRBD2. CDR1 is SNHLY and CDR2 is FYNNEI in the germline V gene. The V and J ends lost 6 bases and 2 bases, in that order; junction bases with no gene match: 4. The CDR3 has 14 amino acids. The CDR3 here is CASRSAGAYNEQFF. CDR3 sequence (DNA): TGTGCCAGCAGGTCGGCGGGGGCCTACAATGAGCAGTTCTTC.

This clone was seen once. The chain uses TRBV6-5 and TRBJ2-3; 7 bases align to TRBD1. J gave up 3 bases and V 6 bases, and 3 bases lay outside the gene matches. Germline V gives CDR1 MNHEY, CDR2 SVGAGI. The CDR3 extends over 13 amino acids. The CDR3 nucleotides are TGTGCCAGCAGGGTACAGGGGACAGATACGCAGTATTTT. It encodes CASRVQGTDTQYF.

The CDR3 nucleotides read TGTGCCAGCAGCTCTCGGACTAGCGGGAGCAGGAATGAGCAGTTCTTC. Its translation: CASSSRTSGSRNEQFF. The chain carries TRBV7-9 and TRBJ2-1, with TRBD2 matching 13 bases. This CDR3 is 16 amino acids long. V shed 4 bases, J shed 7 bases, and the junction held 7 bases outside the gene matches. The germline CDR1 and CDR2 sequences are SEHNR and FQNEAQ (reference sequence).

The gene calls are TRBV10-3 and TRBJ1-3, with 10 nucleotides matching TRBD1. Germline trimming cut 0 bases from V and 2 bases from J; bases unmatched to any gene: 10. Germline values: CDR1 ENHRY, CDR2 SYGVKD. This CDR3 spans 19 amino acids. The CDR3 DNA sequence: TGTGCCATCAGTGAGTCGTGGATTAGTGGGACAGGGGCTGGAAACACCATATATTTT. This encodes CAISESWISGTGAGNTIYF.

The CDR3 nucleotides are TGTGCCAGCAGCCCAAGGACAGGGAACACCGGGGAGCTGTTTTTT. Translated: CASSPRTGNTGELFF. J is TRBJ2-2 and V is TRBV2; 7 nucleotides match TRBD1. With V trimmed by 6 bases and J by 1 base, 5 bases remained unmatched. The CDR3 loop spans 15 amino acids. CDR1 SNHLY and CDR2 FYNNEI come from the germline V gene.

The V gene is TRBV4-3, the J gene TRBJ1-6, with 11 bases aligning to TRBD1. The CDR3 totals 15 residues. The V segment lost 4 bases and the J segment 9 bases; nucleotides outside the gene matches: 5. Germline CDR1 is LGHNA and CDR2 is YSLEER. CDR3 residues: CASSPRTGGTSPLHF. In nucleotides, the CDR3 is TGCGCCAGCAGCCCTAGGACAGGGGGCACTTCACCCCTCCACTTT.

The genes are TRBV25-1 and TRBJ1-2; TRBD1 matches 10 bases. Germline V gene lookup returns CDR1 MGHDK and CDR2 SYGVNS. J lost 5 bases, V lost 0 bases, and 6 bases had no gene match. The CDR3 runs to 16 residues. CDR3 residues: CASSEYFGTGEYGYTF. The CDR3 region has the DNA TGTGCCAGCAGTGAATATTTCGGGACAGGGGAATATGGCTACACCTTC.

This chain links TRBV11-3 with TRBJ2-2; tentative D call: TRBD2 (6 bases). V was cut by 3 bases and J by 3 bases, with 11 bases left in between. Germline CDR1 and CDR2: SGHNT and YENEEA. The CDR3 totals 15 residues. For the CDR3, the DNA is TGTGCCAGCAGCTTGGGGTGGGGGGACACCGGGGAGCTGTTTTTT. This codes for CASSLGWGDTGELFF. The full variable domain, completed using reference TRBV11-3 and TRBJ2-2, is EAGVVQSPRYKIIEKKQPVAFWCNPISGHNTLYWYLQNLGQGPELLIRYENEEAVDDSQLPKDRFSAERLKGVDSTLKIQPAELGDSAVYLCASSLGWGDTGELFFGEGSRLTVL.